Sequencing of this TCR beta chain was carried out in a study of blood T cell repertoires in COVID-19. Study-wide background: Samples representing acute and convalescent COVID-19 were sourced from the United States, Italy and Spain. T cells, B-cell-depleted T cells, or PBMCs supplied cDNA or gDNA.

Data came from immunoSEQ multiplex PCR; TCRdb stores just in-frame clones and leaves some out. The sample records some 150,000 clones, around 88% being singletons. V gave up 7 bases and J gave up 6 bases, with 4 bases separating them. Germline CDR1 is SNHLY and CDR2 is FYNNEI. The CDR3 consists of 11 residues. Source material: peripheral blood. This receptor was taken from a man in his fifties or sixties with active or convalescent COVID-19. The chain couples TRBV2 to TRBJ1-6; D remains unclear. The chain's CDR3 is CASTLNSPLHF. CDR3 coding DNA: TGTGCCAGCACTCTTAATTCACCCCTCCACTTT.